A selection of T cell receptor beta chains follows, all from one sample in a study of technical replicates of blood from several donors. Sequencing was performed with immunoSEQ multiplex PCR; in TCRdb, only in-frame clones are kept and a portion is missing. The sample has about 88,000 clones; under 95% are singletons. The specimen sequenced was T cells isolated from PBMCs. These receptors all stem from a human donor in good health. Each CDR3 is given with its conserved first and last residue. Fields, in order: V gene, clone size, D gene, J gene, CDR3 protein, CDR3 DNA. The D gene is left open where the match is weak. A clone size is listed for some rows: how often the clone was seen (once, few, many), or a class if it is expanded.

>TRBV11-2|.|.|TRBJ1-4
CASSLPGGTNEKLFF
TGTGCCAGCAGCTTACCGGGGGGAACTAATGAAAAACTGTTTTTT
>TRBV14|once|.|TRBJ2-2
CASSPPGLGELFF
TGTGCCAGCAGCCCACCGGGACTCGGGGAGCTGTTTTTT
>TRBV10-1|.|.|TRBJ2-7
CASSAPPPKAITTYEQYF
TGCGCCAGCAGCGCACCCCCCCCGAAAGCGATAACAACCTACGAGCAGTACTTC
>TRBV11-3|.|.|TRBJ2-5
CASSVGREETQYF
TGTGCCAGCAGCGTTGGGCGTGAGGAGACCCAGTACTTC
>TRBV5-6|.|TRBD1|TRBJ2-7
CASSLAGTASYEQYF
TGTGCCAGCAGCTTGGCCGGGACAGCATCTTACGAGCAGTACTTC
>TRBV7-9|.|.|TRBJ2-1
CASSFGLGWGDNEQFF
TGTGCCAGCAGCTTTGGATTAGGCTGGGGGGACAATGAGCAGTTCTTC
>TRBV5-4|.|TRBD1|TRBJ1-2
CASSPTGTTGYTF
TGTGCCAGCAGCCCGACAGGGACGACTGGCTACACCTTC
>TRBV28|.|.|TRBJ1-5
CASSLTRGSNQPQHF
TGTGCCAGCAGTTTAACCAGGGGTAGCAATCAGCCCCAGCATTTT
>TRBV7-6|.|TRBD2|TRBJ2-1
CASSLGLAGGYYNEQFF
TGTGCCAGCAGCTTAGGATTAGCGGGAGGGTACTACAATGAGCAGTTCTTC
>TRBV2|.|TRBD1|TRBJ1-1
CASSDRSGGTEAFF
TGTGCCAGCAGTGATAGGTCAGGGGGAACTGAAGCTTTCTTT
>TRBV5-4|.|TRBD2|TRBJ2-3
CASNLAGGETDTQYF
TGTGCCAGCAATCTCGCCGGGGGGGAAACAGATACGCAGTATTTT
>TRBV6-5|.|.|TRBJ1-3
CASSPGGGLGNTIYF
TGTGCCAGCAGTCCCGGGGGGGGGTTGGGAAACACCATATATTTT
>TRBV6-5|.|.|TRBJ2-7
CASSYGISGLEQYF
TGTGCCAGCAGTTACGGTATTAGCGGACTAGAGCAGTACTTC
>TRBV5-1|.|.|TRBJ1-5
CASSLLGQKNQPQHF
TGCGCCAGCAGCTTGCTCGGACAGAAAAATCAGCCCCAGCATTTT
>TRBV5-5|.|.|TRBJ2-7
CASSLQGPAREQYF
TGTGCCAGCAGCTTGCAGGGGCCAGCTCGGGAGCAGTACTTC
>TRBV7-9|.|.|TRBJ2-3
CASSTTTTVQDTQYF
TGTGCCAGCAGCACTACGACGACAGTCCAAGATACGCAGTATTTT
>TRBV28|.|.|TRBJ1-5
CASRGGPGGLNQPQHF
TGTGCCAGCAGGGGGGGGCCGGGCGGACTCAATCAGCCCCAGCATTTT
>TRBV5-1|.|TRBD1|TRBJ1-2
CASSPLGDRDYGYTF
TGCGCCAGCAGCCCCCTGGGGGACAGGGACTATGGCTACACCTTC
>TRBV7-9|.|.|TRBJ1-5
CASSSQAGNQPQHF
TGTGCCAGCAGCTCCCAGGCGGGGAATCAGCCCCAGCATTTT
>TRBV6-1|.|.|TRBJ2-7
CASIGQLSYEQYF
TGTGCCAGCATAGGACAACTCTCCTACGAGCAGTACTTC
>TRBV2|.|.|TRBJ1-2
CASSESAGIYGYTF
TGTGCCAGCAGTGAATCAGCAGGAATCTATGGCTACACCTTC
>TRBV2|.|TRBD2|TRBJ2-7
CASSEAITSGGISYEQYF
TGTGCCAGCAGTGAAGCTATCACTAGCGGGGGGATCTCCTACGAGCAGTACTTC
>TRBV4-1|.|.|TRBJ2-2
CASSQDQVEIANTGELFF
TGCGCCAGCAGCCAAGATCAGGTGGAAATCGCTAACACCGGGGAGCTGTTTTTT
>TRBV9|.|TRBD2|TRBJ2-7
CASSVGSGVSSYEQYF
TGTGCCAGCAGCGTAGGTAGCGGGGTATCCTCCTACGAGCAGTACTTC
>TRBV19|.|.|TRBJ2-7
CASSTGGYEQYF
TGTGCCAGTAGTACAGGGGGGTACGAGCAGTACTTC
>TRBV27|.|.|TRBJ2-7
CASSFNGVPQYF
TGTGCCAGCAGTTTTAACGGGGTTCCGCAGTACTTC
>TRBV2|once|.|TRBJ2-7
CASSVVAYEQYF
TGTGCCAGCAGTGTAGTCGCCTACGAGCAGTACTTC